This T cell receptor beta chain was found in a study of early T cells in non-severe SARS-CoV-2 infection. Only a few counts were recorded for this clonotype. MiXCR, applied by TCRdb to the 5' RACE reads, yields one record per CDR3 protein. The table has over 55,000 distinct CDR3 sequences, about 12% seen once. CDR1 and CDR2 (germline): SQVTM, ANQGSEA. The V and J ends lost 3 bases and 4 bases respectively, with 10 bases between them. The CDR3 loop spans 12 amino acids. The chain combines TRBV29-1 with TRBJ2-7; D may match TRBD1 or TRBD2 (5 bases each). The clonotype originates from an adult who was a healthcare worker with PCR-confirmed SARS-CoV-2 infection or an uninfected control (not recorded which). The sequencing input was whole blood. CDR3 residues: CSVDLGTYEQYF. The CDR3 region has the DNA TGCAGCGTTGACCTTGGGACGTACGAGCAGTACTTC.